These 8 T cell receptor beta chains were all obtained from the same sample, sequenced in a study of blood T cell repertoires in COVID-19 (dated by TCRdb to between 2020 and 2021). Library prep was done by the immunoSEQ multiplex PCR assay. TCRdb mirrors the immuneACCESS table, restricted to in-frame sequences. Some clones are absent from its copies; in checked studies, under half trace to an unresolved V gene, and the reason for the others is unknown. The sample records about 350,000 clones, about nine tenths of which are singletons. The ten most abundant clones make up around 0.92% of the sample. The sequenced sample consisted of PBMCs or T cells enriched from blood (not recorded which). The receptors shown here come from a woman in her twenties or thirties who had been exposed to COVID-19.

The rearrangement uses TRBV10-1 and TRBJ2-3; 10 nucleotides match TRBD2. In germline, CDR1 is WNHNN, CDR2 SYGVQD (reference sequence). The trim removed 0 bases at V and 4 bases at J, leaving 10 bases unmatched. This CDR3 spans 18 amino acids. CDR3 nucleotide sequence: TGCGCCAGCAGTGAGTCGGAGGGGCTAGCGGGAGTGGCAGATACGCAGTATTTT. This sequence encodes CASSESEGLAGVADTQYF.

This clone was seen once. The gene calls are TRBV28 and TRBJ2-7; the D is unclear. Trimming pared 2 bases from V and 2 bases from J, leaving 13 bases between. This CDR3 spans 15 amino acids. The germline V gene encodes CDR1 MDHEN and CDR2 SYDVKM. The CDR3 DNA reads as TGTGCCAGCAGTTTAGAGGTAGCCCTAGCCTACGAGCAGTACTTC. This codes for CASSLEVALAYEQYF.

The CDR3 sequence: CASSWQATNTGELFF. Here the CDR3 DNA reads TGTGCCAGCAGTTGGCAGGCCACGAACACCGGGGAGCTGTTTTTT. The chain uses TRBV6-5 and TRBJ2-2; D ambiguous. V was pared by 4 bases and J by 0 bases, with 9 bases between. The CDR3 sequence is 15 residues long. Germline CDR1 and CDR2: MNHEY and SVGAGI.

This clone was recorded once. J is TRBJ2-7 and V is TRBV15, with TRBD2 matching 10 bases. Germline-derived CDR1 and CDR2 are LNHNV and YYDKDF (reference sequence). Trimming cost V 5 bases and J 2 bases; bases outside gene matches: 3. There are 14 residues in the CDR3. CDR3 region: CATSGSGRAYEQYF. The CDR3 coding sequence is TGTGCCACCAGCGGAAGCGGGAGGGCCTACGAGCAGTACTTC.

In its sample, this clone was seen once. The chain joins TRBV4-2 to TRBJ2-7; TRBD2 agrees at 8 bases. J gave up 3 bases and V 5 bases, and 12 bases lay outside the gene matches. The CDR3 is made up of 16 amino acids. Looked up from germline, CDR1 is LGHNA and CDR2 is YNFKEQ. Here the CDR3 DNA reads TGTGCCAGCAGCAAAAGCGAGCGGCTAGCGGGCTACGAGCAGTACTTC. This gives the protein CASSKSERLAGYEQYF.

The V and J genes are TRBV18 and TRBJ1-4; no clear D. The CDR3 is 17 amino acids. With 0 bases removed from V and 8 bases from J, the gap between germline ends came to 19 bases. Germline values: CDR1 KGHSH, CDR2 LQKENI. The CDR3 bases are TGTGCCAGCTCACCACCAGTTGAGGGCGTTCTGAGGGAAAAACTGTTTTTT. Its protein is CASSPPVEGVLREKLFF. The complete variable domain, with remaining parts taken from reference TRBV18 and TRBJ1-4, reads NAGVMQNPRHLVRRRGQEARLRCSPMKGHSHVYWYRQLPEEGLKFMVYLQKENIIDESGMPKERFSAEFPKEGPSILRIQQVVRGDSAAYFCASSPPVEGVLREKLFFGSGTQLSVL.

The CDR3 nucleotides are TGTGCCAGCAGTTTTTTCAGGAACTATGGCTACACCTTC. This codes for CASSFFRNYGYTF. The chain employs TRBV12-3 or TRBV12-4 and TRBJ1-2; no clear D. Deletions cut 3 bases from V and 2 bases from J, with 7 bases between. The CDR3 contains 13 residues.

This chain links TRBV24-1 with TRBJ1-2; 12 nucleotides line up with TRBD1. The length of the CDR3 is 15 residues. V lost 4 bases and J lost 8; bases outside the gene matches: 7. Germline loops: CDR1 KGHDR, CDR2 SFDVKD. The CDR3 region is CATSDLGQGASGYTF. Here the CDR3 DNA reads TGTGCCACCAGTGACCTGGGACAGGGGGCGAGCGGCTACACCTTC.